This T cell receptor beta chain derives from a study of radiotherapy plus CTLA-4 blockade in lung cancer. Germline CDR1 is LNHNV and CDR2 is YYDKDF (reference sequence). The V gene lost 5 bases and the J gene lost 4 bases, with 12 bases spanning the gap. The CDR3 loop spans 15 amino acids. Data came from immunoSEQ multiplex PCR; TCRdb stores just in-frame clones and leaves some out. The repertoire holds 15,000 to 20,000 clones, with 86% as singletons. Material: peripheral blood, obtained from a patient treated with radiotherapy plus ipilimumab. V and J are TRBV15 and TRBJ2-6; D uncertain. This sequence was found in a human donor with non-small cell lung cancer whose response to radiotherapy plus ipilimumab could not be evaluated. The chain's CDR3 is CATSSHGPGANVLTF. The CDR3 DNA reads TGTGCCACCAGCTCTCACGGTCCCGGGGCCAACGTCCTGACTTTC.